This T cell receptor (beta chain) was identified in a study of somatic mutations in cytotoxic T cells in rheumatoid arthritis. Turning to the study itself: After diagnosis, patient blood (approximately 30 ml EDTA) was drawn right away, before any treatment was given. T-cell populations stained with V beta antibodies were in some cases flow-sorted at nearly 100% purity, including V beta1+ cells that were sequenced for TCRB. Study observations and caveats: There were about an eighth of the roughly 65 patients in whom the largest CD8+ clone exceeded 20% of CD8+ cells. TRBV07 appeared slightly underrepresented in the rheumatoid arthritis patients. That finding was not adjusted to account for multiple comparisons.

About this clone itself: The antigen is unknown.

The V end was cut by 0 bases, the J end by 2 bases, with 17 bases between. This CDR3 contains 17 residues. Germline CDR1 reads MGHRA; CDR2 reads YSYEKL. TCRdb's table, derived via immunoSEQ multiplex PCR, lists solely in-frame clones and lacks some. This table has approximately 13,000 clones, over 70% appearing once. The receptor was derived from an adult with rheumatoid arthritis. Material for sequencing was CD8+ T cells sorted from blood. This chain joins TRBV4-1 and TRBJ2-7; tentative D call: TRBD1 (6 bases). CDR3 protein: CASSQEPRAGVPYEQYF. The CDR3, as DNA: TGCGCCAGCAGCCAAGAGCCCCGGGCAGGGGTGCCCTACGAGCAGTACTTC.